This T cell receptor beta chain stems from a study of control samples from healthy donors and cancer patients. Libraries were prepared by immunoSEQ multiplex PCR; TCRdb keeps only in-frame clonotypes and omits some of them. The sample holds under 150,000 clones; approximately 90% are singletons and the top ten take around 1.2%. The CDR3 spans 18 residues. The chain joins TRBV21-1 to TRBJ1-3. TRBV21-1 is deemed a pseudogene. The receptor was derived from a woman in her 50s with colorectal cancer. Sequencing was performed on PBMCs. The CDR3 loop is CASRHGTQGLGSGNTIYF. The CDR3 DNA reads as TGTGCCAGCAGACACGGGACCCAGGGCTTGGGGTCTGGAAACACCATATATTTT.